The clone carrying this T cell receptor beta chain was detected a few times. Its specificity is unknown. This sample is drawn from a study of T cell repertoires in cytomegalovirus infection. Trimming took off 3 bases at V and 0 bases at J, with 10 bases between the two ends. The CDR3 runs 15 residues. The germline V gene encodes CDR1 KGHSH and CDR2 LQKENI. Via MiXCR, TCRdb re-called the reads, giving one row per CDR3 protein. The sample contains approximately 130,000 distinct CDR3 sequences, around 25% of which appear only once. The study, taken as a whole, reports: Cumulative public TCR beta family frequency identified carriers of CMV plus the relevant HLA.

Specimen: PBMCs, sequenced either directly or after in vitro stimulation (not recorded which). V and J are TRBV18 and TRBJ2-3; weak D call: TRBD2 (6 bases). The source of this sequence is a human donor in good health (CMV status not recorded). Some clones in this sample may be carry-over from other donors' samples. CDR3 loop: CASSPGGSSTDTQYF. The CDR3 coding sequence is TGTGCCAGCTCACCGGGAGGTTCTAGCACAGATACGCAGTATTTT.